The text below deals with one T cell receptor (beta chain). What it binds is unknown. The entry originates in a study of cytomegalovirus exposure and HLA in healthy donors. Study-wide results and limits: Among immune exposure information, only CMV serostatus was available. Donors belonging to an Asian-associated ancestry cluster reportedly showed fewer N-insertions in productive TCRs than the approximately 670-donor mean, according to what a later analysis found. In a later analysis, HLA-C alleles had the fewest associated TCRs, DRB1 alleles the most.

In germline, CDR1 is ENHRY, CDR2 SYGVKD. The ends lost 2 bases at V and 2 bases at J; junction bases unmatched: 9. The length of the CDR3 is 16 residues. Use of 60 Vbeta and 13 Jbeta primers characterized the PCR. Original methodology: Later reanalysis found roughly 80 million unique TCR beta chains, 10 million to 12 million of them shared. The protocol was immunoSEQ multiplex PCR, while the TCRdb copy is restricted to in-frame clones and leaves out a portion. V and J calls plus clone size are reproduced from that table; the DNA served to infer D and trimming. The repertoire includes over 85,000 clones, around four fifths of them detected once, and 2.5% to 3.5% sits in the top ten.

This chain joins TRBV10-3 and TRBJ2-7, with TRBD2 matching over 7 bases. The specimen sequenced was PBMCs. The receptor was isolated from a woman in her sixties in good health and CMV-seropositive. For the CDR3, the DNA is TGTGCCATCAGTGAGCCGGGGGGAAAGGTGACCTACGAGCAGTACTTC. It specifies CAISEPGGKVTYEQYF.